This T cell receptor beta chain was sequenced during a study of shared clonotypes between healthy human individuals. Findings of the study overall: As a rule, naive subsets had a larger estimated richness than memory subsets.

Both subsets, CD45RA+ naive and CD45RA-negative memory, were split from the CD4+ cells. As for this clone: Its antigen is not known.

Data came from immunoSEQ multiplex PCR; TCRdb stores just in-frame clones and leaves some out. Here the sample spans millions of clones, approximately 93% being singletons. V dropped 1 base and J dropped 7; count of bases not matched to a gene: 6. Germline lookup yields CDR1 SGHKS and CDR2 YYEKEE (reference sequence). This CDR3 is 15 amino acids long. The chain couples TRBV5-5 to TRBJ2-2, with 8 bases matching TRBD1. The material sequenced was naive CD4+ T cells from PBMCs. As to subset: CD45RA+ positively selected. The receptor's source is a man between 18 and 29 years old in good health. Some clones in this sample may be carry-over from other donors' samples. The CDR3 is CASSLRQGINGELFF. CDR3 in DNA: TGTGCCAGCAGCTTGCGACAGGGGATAAACGGGGAGCTGTTTTTT.